A selection of T cell receptor beta chains follows, all from one sample in a study of radiotherapy plus CTLA-4 blockade in lung cancer. Some clones are missing from TCRdb's copy, which holds only in-frame ones; the method was immunoSEQ multiplex PCR. Of 40,000 to 50,000 clones detected, approximately 68% appear once; the ten largest clones hold 9.8%. Material: peripheral blood, obtained from a patient treated with radiotherapy plus ipilimumab. Receptors originate from a human donor with non-small cell lung cancer who had stable disease on radiotherapy plus ipilimumab. Both conserved end residues are part of each CDR3. A D gene is named only where the DNA matches it firmly. Clone size appears in some rows only: once, few, many, or a class for an expanded clone.

D gene	J gene	clone size	V gene	CDR3 DNA	CDR3 protein
.	TRBJ2-7	.	TRBV30	TGTGCCTGGAGTTCACCCTACGAGCAGTACTTC	CAWSSPYEQYF
TRBD1	TRBJ1-6	many	TRBV10-2	TGCGCCAGCAGTGAGCGAGCCCAGGGGGTGCATTCACCCCTCCACTTT	CASSERAQGVHSPLHF
.	TRBJ2-5	.	TRBV4-1	TGCGCCAGCAGCCAAGATCCGGGTAGTGCAGAGACCCAGTACTTC	CASSQDPGSAETQYF
.	TRBJ2-3	.	TRBV5-1	TGCGCCAGCAGCTTGGGACAGCGCTTAGATACGCAGTATTTT	CASSLGQRLDTQYF
.	TRBJ1-3	.	TRBV12-5	TGTGCTAGTGGCCTGACTGCCTCTGGAAACACCATATATTTT	CASGLTASGNTIYF
TRBD1	TRBJ1-6	few	TRBV5-4	TGTGCCAGCAGCTCGACAGGGAGCTTTGGGCCACCCCTCCACTTT	CASSSTGSFGPPLHF
.	TRBJ1-1	.	TRBV18	TGTGCCAGCTCACCAGAAAGACAGGCCGAAGCTTTCTTT	CASSPERQAEAFF
.	TRBJ1-3	.	TRBV7-9	TGTGCCAGCAGCCCCGACCGGAGTGTCTCTGGAAACACCATATATTTT	CASSPDRSVSGNTIYF
.	TRBJ1-1	.	TRBV6-4	TGTGCCAGCAGTAAACAGGAAGGGGCTGAAGCTTTCTTT	CASSKQEGAEAFF
.	TRBJ2-3	.	TRBV5-1	TGCGCCAGCAGTCCGGGTCACCCAACGGTAGATACGCAGTATTTT	CASSPGHPTVDTQYF
TRBD1	TRBJ2-7	.	TRBV7-9	TGTGCCAGCAGCCGGACGACGGGACAGGGGACGGGCTCCTACGAGCAGTACTTC	CASSRTTGQGTGSYEQYF
.	TRBJ1-1	.	TRBV18	TGTGCCAGCTCCGAGTCGGTAAACACTGAAGCTTTCTTT	CASSESVNTEAFF
.	TRBJ1-1	.	TRBV7-9	TGTGCCAGCAGAAATTCAGGGAAGAACACTGAAGCTTTCTTT	CASRNSGKNTEAFF
TRBD2	TRBJ2-2	.	TRBV7-9	TGTGCCAGCAGCCGTACTAGCGGGGGGGCGTTCGGGGAGCTGTTTTTT	CASSRTSGGAFGELFF
TRBD2	TRBJ2-1	.	TRBV7-9	TGTGCCAGCAGCTCGGGACTAAGGATGGGTGAGCAGTTCTTC	CASSSGLRMGEQFF
TRBD2	TRBJ2-1	.	TRBV7-8	TGTGCCAGCAGCTGGACTAGCGGATCCGGATTCAATGAGCAGTTCTTC	CASSWTSGSGFNEQFF
TRBD1	TRBJ2-2	.	TRBV7-8	TGTGCCAGCAGCCTCACCGGGACAGGGTCGAACACCGGGGAGCTGTTTTTT	CASSLTGTGSNTGELFF
.	TRBJ1-2	.	TRBV5-6	TGTGCCAGCAGCTTGGGGCAGGACTATGGCTACACCTTC	CASSLGQDYGYTF
.	TRBJ1-4	.	TRBV5-5	TGTGCCAGCAGCGCGCCGGGGGTCTCTAATGAAAAACTGTTTTTT	CASSAPGVSNEKLFF
.	TRBJ1-2	.	TRBV6-1	TGTGCCAGCAGTGAAGTTTCCCGGTATTACTATGGCTACACCTTC	CASSEVSRYYYGYTF
.	TRBJ2-1	.	TRBV2	TGTGCCAGCAGACGAGCGGCCGGTGAGCAGTTCTTC	CASRRAAGEQFF
TRBD2	TRBJ2-1	.	TRBV15	TGTGCCACCAGCTTAGGACTAGCGGGGGGTCAGATCTACAATGAGCAGTTCTTC	CATSLGLAGGQIYNEQFF
.	TRBJ1-6	.	TRBV7-2	TGTGCCAGCAGTTTCCGAGTATCCAATTCACCCCTCCACTTT	CASSFRVSNSPLHF
.	TRBJ2-1	.	TRBV5-1	TGCGCCAGCAGCCTTGGGAGTTACAATGAGCAGTTCTTC	CASSLGSYNEQFF
TRBD1	TRBJ1-5	few	TRBV7-9	TGTGCCAGCAGCTTCGGACAGGGACATCAGCCCCAGCATTTT	CASSFGQGHQPQHF
.	TRBJ2-5	.	TRBV10-3	TGTGCCATCAGTGAGTCGGGGCCCGGCGGAGAGACCCAGTACTTC	CAISESGPGGETQYF
TRBD1	TRBJ1-2	.	TRBV6-1	TGTGCCAGCTCGGTAAGGACAGGGGAGGCCTATGGCTACACCTTC	CASSVRTGEAYGYTF
.	TRBJ2-7	.	TRBV11-3	TGTGCCAGCAGCGCCCGATTCAGGGTTGAAACCTACGAGCAGTACTTC	CASSARFRVETYEQYF
TRBD1	TRBJ1-4	.	TRBV6-1	TGTGCCAGCAGTGACCCGGGACAGGGGGCCTATGAAAAACTGTTTTTT	CASSDPGQGAYEKLFF
.	TRBJ2-1	.	TRBV9	TGTGCCAGCAGCGTAGATTGGGCGACCTACAATGAGCAGTTCTTC	CASSVDWATYNEQFF
.	TRBJ1-1	few	TRBV30	TGTGCCTGGAGTGTCTCACCTGAGGCTTTCTTT	CAWSVSPEAFF
.	TRBJ1-5	.	TRBV2	TGTGCCAGCAGGGAACAGGGAAATCAGCCCCAGCATTTT	CASREQGNQPQHF
TRBD1	TRBJ1-2	.	TRBV7-8	TGTGCCAGCAGCTGGGGACAGGGGGGCTATGGCTACACCTTC	CASSWGQGGYGYTF
TRBD1	TRBJ2-5	few	TRBV6-5	TGTGCCAGCAGCCCATTTGACAGGGGACAAGAGACCCAGTACTTC	CASSPFDRGQETQYF
.	TRBJ2-1	.	TRBV29-1	TGCAGCGTTGAAGATCTCGGTAGCAGCAATGAGCAGTTCTTC	CSVEDLGSSNEQFF
TRBD1	TRBJ2-5	.	TRBV2	TGTGCCAGCAGACTCTCAGGGGGCGCGCAAGAGACCCAGTACTTC	CASRLSGGAQETQYF
.	TRBJ1-5	.	TRBV7-2	TGTGCCAGCAGCTTAGTCGATAGTCAGCCCCAGCATTTT	CASSLVDSQPQHF
.	TRBJ1-2	.	TRBV4-2	TGTGCCAGCAGCCAAGAGGAGAGGGCTGGCGGCTACACCTTC	CASSQEERAGGYTF
.	TRBJ2-7	.	TRBV30	TGTGCCTGGACACAACAGGAACGCGAGCAGTACTTC	CAWTQQEREQYF
.	TRBJ2-2	.	TRBV7-6	TGTGCCAGCAGCTTAGTAGTGAACACCGGGGAGCTGTTTTTT	CASSLVVNTGELFF
TRBD1	TRBJ1-4	few	TRBV7-8	TGTGCCAGCAGCTTAGACCCAGGGACAGTCAAACTGTTTTTT	CASSLDPGTVKLFF
.	TRBJ2-5	.	TRBV7-9	TGTGCCAGCAGCCGAGAGTGGGAGCAGTACTTC	CASSREWEQYF
TRBD1	TRBJ2-7	.	TRBV11-2	TGTGCCAGCAGCTTTCTCGGACAGGGGGGGTACGAGCAGTACTTC	CASSFLGQGGYEQYF
TRBD2	TRBJ2-4	.	TRBV27	TGTGCCAGCAGTTCGACCCCAGACGGGAGGATTCAGTACTTC	CASSSTPDGRIQYF
.	TRBJ2-5	.	TRBV28	TGTGCCAGCAGTTTACAACAGGTGGGAGAGACCCAGTACTTC	CASSLQQVGETQYF
TRBD2	TRBJ2-7	.	TRBV6-5	TGTGCCAGCAGTTCTCTTCTTGCGGGGGATCCCTACGAGCAGTACTTC	CASSSLLAGDPYEQYF
TRBD1	TRBJ1-1	once	TRBV19	TGTGCCAGTAGCAAGGGACAGGGAGGGACTGAAGCTTTCTTT	CASSKGQGGTEAFF
.	TRBJ2-7	.	TRBV6-6	TGTGCCAGCAGTTATCAGGGCGACACCTACGAGCAGTACTTC	CASSYQGDTYEQYF
TRBD2	TRBJ2-5	.	TRBV2	TGTGCCAGCATCCCCCGGACTAGCGGGGGGGTCCAAGAGACCCAGTACTTC	CASIPRTSGGVQETQYF
.	TRBJ2-5	.	TRBV5-1	TGCGCCAGCAGCCGGCGGGCGGATGGGGAGACCCAGTACTTC	CASSRRADGETQYF
.	TRBJ1-6	.	TRBV15	TGTGCCACCAGCAGAGTACTAAATTCACCCCTCCACTTT	CATSRVLNSPLHF
.	TRBJ2-2	.	TRBV7-9	TGTGCCAGCAGCCGAACGCGGGACAGTCCAACACCCGGGGAGCTGTTTTTT	CASSRTRDSPTPGELFF
.	TRBJ1-1	.	TRBV7-6	TGTGCCAGCAGCTTCAACAGCTTATACACTGAAGCTTTCTTT	CASSFNSLYTEAFF
.	TRBJ2-1	.	TRBV7-6	TGTGCCAGCAGCTTAGGAGGGGGGGGTGTGGCCAATGAGCAGTTCTTC	CASSLGGGGVANEQFF